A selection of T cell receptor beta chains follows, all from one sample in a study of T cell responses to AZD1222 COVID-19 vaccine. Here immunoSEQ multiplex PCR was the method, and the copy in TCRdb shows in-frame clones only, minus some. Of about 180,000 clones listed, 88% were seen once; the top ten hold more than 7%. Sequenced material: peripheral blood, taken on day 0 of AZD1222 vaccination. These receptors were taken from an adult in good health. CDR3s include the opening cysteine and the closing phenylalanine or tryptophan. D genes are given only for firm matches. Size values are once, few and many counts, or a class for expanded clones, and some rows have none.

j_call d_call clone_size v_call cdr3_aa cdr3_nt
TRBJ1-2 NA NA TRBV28 CASSLGRGVNYGYTF TGTGCCAGCAGCCTAGGTAGGGGCGTAAACTATGGCTACACCTTC
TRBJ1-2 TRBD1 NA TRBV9 CASSSDRVNYGYTF TGTGCCAGCAGTAGTGACAGGGTTAACTATGGCTACACCTTC
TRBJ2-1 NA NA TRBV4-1 CASSQLRTTYNEQFF TGCGCCAGCAGCCAATTACGGACCACCTACAATGAGCAGTTCTTC
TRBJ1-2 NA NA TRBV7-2 CASSFEPGYGYTF TGTGCCAGCAGCTTCGAACCAGGCTATGGCTACACCTTC
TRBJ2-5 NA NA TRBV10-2 CASSVYEETQYF TGCGCCAGCAGTGTGTACGAAGAGACCCAGTACTTC
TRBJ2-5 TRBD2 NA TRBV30 CAWSILSGGGQETQYF TGTGCCTGGAGTATCCTTAGCGGGGGGGGACAAGAGACCCAGTACTTC
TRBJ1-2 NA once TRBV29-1 CSLTGAGGYTF TGCAGCCTGACGGGGGCGGGTGGCTACACCTTC
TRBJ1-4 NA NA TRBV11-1 CASSLATTREKLFF TGTGCCAGCAGCTTAGCGACGACGCGGGAAAAACTGTTTTTT
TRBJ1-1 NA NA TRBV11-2 CASSLYGQANTEAFF TGTGCCAGCAGCTTGTATGGCCAGGCCAACACTGAAGCTTTCTTT
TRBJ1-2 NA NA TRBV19 CASSRSGNYGYTF TGTGCCAGTAGTCGGTCCGGGAACTATGGCTACACCTTC
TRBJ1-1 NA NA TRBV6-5 CASIQGTQAFF TGTGCCAGCATACAGGGAACCCAGGCTTTCTTT